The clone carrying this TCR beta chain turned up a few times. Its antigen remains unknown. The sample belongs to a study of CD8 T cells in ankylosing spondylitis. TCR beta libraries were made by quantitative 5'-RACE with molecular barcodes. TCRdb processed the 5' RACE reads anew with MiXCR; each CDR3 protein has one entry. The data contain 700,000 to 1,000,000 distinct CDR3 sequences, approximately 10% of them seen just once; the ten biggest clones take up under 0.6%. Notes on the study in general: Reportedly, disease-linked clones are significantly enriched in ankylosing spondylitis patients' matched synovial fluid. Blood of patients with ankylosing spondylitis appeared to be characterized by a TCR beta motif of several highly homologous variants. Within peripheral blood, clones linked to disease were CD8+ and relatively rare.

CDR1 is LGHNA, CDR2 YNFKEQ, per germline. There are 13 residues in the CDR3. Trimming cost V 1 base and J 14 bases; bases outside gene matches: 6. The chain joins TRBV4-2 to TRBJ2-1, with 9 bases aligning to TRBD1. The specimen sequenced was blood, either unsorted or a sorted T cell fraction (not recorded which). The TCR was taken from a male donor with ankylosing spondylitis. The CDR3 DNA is TGTGCCAGCAGCCAAGGACCCGGGACAGGGAAGTTCTTC. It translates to CASSQGPGTGKFF.